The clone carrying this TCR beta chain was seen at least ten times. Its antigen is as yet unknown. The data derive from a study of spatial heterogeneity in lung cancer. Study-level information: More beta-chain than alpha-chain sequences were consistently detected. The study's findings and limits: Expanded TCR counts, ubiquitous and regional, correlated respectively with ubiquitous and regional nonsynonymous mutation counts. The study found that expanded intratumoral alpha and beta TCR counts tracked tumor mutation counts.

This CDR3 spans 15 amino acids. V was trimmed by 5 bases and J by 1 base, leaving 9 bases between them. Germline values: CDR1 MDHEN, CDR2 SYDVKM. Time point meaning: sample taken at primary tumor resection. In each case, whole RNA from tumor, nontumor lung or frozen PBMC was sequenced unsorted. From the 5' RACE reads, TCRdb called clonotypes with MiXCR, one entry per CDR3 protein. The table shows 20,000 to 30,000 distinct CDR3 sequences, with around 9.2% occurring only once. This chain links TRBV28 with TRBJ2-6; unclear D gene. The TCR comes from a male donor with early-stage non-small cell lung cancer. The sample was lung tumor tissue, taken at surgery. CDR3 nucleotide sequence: TGTGCCAGCAGTAGAAGCTGGTCTGGGGCCAACGTCCTGACTTTC. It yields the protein CASSRSWSGANVLTF.